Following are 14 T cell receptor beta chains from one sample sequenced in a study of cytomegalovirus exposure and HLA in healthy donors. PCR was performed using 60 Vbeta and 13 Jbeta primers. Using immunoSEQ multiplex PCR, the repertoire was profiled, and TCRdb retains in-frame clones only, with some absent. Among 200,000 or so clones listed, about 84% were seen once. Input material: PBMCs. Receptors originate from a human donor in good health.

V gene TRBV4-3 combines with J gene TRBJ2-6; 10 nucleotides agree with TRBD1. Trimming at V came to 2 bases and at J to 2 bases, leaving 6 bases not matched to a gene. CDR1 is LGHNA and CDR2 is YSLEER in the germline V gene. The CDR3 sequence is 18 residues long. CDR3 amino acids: CASSQKGQGLPGANVLTF. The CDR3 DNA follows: TGCGCCAGCAGCCAAAAGGGACAGGGGCTCCCTGGGGCCAACGTCCTGACTTTC.

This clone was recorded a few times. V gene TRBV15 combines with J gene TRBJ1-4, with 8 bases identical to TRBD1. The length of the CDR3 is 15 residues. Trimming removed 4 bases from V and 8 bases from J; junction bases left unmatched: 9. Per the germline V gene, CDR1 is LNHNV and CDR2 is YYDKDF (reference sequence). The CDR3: CATSIVTGVVEKLFF. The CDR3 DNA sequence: TGTGCCACCAGCATCGTGACAGGGGTTGTGGAAAAACTGTTTTTT. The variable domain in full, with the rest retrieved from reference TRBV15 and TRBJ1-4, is DAMVIQNPRYQVTQFGKPVTLSCSQTLNHNVMYWYQQKSSQAPKLLFHYYDKDFNNEADTPDNFQSRRPNTSFCFLDIRSPGLGDTAMYLCATSIVTGVVEKLFFGSGTQLSVL.

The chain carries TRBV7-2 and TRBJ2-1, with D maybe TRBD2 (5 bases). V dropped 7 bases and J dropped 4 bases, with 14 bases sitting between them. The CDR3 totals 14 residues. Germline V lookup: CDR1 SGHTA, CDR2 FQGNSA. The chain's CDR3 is CASTGDPIYNEQFF. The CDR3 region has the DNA TGTGCCAGCACCGGGGATCCGATTTACAATGAGCAGTTCTTC.

The CDR3 DNA follows: TGTGCCAGCAGTGTGGGACAGGGGAACTACGAGCAGTACTTC. Its protein product is CASSVGQGNYEQYF. This chain joins TRBV25-1 and TRBJ2-7; 10 nucleotides match TRBD1. V trimming: 4 bases; J trimming: 3 bases; junction bases outside the gene matches: 3. The CDR3 runs 14 residues. In germline, CDR1 is MGHDK, CDR2 SYGVNS.

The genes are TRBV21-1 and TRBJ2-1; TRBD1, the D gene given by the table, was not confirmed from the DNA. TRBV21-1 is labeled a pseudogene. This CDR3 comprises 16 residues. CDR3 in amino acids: CASSKVPGGAYNEQFF. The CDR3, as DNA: TGTGCCAGCAGCAAAGTTCCAGGGGGCGCCTACAATGAGCAGTTCTTC.

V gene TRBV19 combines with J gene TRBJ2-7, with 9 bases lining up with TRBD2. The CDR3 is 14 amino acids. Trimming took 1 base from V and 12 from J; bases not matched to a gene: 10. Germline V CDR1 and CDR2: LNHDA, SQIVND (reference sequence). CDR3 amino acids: CASSIGVAGEYRYF. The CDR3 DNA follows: TGTGCCAGTAGTATAGGCGTAGCGGGAGAGTATCGGTACTTC.

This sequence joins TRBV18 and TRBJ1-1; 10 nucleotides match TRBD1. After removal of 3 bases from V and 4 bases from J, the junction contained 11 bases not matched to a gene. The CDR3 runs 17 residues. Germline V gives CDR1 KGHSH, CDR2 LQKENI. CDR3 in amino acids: CASSPGWDRGESTEAFF. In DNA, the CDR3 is TGTGCCAGCTCACCGGGTTGGGACAGGGGTGAATCCACTGAAGCTTTCTTT. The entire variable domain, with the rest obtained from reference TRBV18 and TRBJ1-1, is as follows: NAGVMQNPRHLVRRRGQEARLRCSPMKGHSHVYWYRQLPEEGLKFMVYLQKENIIDESGMPKERFSAEFPKEGPSILRIQQVVRGDSAAYFCASSPGWDRGESTEAFFGQGTRLTVV.

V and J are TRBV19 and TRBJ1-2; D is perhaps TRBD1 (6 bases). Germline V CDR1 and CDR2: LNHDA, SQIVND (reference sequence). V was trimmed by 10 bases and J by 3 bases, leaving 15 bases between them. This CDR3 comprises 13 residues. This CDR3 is CAIRPGTHYGYTF. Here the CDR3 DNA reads TGTGCCATCCGTCCCGGGACACACTATGGCTACACCTTC.

This CDR3 reads CASSLPGQGGNTIYF. In nucleotides, the CDR3 is TGTGCCAGCAGCTTACCGGGACAGGGAGGAAACACCATATATTTT. The chain employs TRBV7-9 and TRBJ1-3; TRBD1 matches 9 bases. Germline V gene sequence: CDR1 SEHNR, CDR2 FQNEAQ (reference sequence). The CDR3 is 15 residues long. V trimming: 2 bases; J trimming: 4 bases; junction bases outside the gene matches: 3.

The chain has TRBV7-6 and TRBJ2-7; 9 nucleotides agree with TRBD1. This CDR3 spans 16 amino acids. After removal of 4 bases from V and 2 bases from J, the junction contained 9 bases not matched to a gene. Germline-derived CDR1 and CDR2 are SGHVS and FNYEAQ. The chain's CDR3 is CASSSPYGTGTYEQYF. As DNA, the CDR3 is TGTGCCAGCAGCTCTCCCTACGGGACAGGGACCTACGAGCAGTACTTC.

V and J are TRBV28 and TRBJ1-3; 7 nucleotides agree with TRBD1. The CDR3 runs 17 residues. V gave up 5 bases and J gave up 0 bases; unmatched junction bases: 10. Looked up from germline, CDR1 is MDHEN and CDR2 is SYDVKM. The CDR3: CASSGDRAFSSGNTIYF. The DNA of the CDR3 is TGTGCCAGCAGTGGTGACAGGGCCTTCTCCTCTGGAAACACCATATATTTT.

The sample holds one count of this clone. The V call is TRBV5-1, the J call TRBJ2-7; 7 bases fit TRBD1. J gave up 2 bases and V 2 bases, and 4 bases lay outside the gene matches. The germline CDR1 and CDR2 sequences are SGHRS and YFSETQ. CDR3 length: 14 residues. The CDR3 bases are TGCGCCAGCAGCTTTAACAGGGGTCCCTACGAGCAGTACTTC. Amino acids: CASSFNRGPYEQYF.

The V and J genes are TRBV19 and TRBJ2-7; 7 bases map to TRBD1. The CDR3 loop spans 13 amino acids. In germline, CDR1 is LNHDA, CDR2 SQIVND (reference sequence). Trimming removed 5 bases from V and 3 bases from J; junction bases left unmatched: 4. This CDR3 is CASSLTGFYEQYF. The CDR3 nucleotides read TGTGCCAGTAGTTTGACAGGGTTCTACGAGCAGTACTTC.

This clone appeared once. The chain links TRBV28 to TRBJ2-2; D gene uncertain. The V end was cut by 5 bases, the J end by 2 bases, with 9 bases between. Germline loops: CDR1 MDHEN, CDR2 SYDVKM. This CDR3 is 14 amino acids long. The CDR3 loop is CASSPNSNTGELFF. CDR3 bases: TGTGCCAGCAGTCCCAACTCAAACACCGGGGAGCTGTTTTTT.